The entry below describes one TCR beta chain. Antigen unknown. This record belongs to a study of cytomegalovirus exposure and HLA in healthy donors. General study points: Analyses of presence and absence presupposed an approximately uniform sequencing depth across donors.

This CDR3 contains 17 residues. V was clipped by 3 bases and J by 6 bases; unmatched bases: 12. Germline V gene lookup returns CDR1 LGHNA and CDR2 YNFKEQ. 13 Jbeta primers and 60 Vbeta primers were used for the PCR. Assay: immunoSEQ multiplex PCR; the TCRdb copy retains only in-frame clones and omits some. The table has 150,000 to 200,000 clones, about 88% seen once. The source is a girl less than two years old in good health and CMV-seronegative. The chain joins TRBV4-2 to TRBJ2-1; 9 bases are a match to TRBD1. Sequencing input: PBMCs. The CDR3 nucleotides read TGTGCCAGCAGCCAGGATCAAACCGGGACAGGGTCCAATGAGCAGTTCTTC. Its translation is CASSQDQTGTGSNEQFF.